This TCR beta chain was recovered during a study of STAT5B mutations in CD4+ large granular lymphocyte leukemia. Sequenced by immunoSEQ multiplex PCR; TCRdb stores in-frame clones only, minus some. Among approximately 40,000 clones, about 88% were seen once, and the ten largest hold 0.3% to 0.35%. Sample: CD4+ T cells from blood buffy coats. This receptor was obtained from a human donor in good health.

This CDR3 reads CASSFKGQSLTEAFF. The CDR3 DNA follows: TGTGCCAGCAGCTTTAAAGGACAGTCCCTCACTGAAGCTTTCTTT. The gene calls are TRBV7-2 and TRBJ1-1, with a tentative D call TRBD1 (6 bases). With 3 bases removed from V and 4 bases from J, the gap between germline ends came to 15 bases. CDR1 SGHTA and CDR2 FQGNSA come from the germline V gene. CDR3 size: 15 residues.